Shown below are 9 T cell receptor beta chains from a single sample sequenced in a study of CD8 T cell repertoires and HIV-1 epitope variants (dated by TCRdb to 2018 to 2020). Library preparation was by the immunoSEQ multiplex PCR assay. Imported from immuneACCESS, the table was reduced by TCRdb to in-frame sequences with V and J called. These copies leave out some clones; in studies compared against another copy, an unresolved V gene accounts for under half, and the cause of the remainder is not known. The sample records under 5,000 clones, about 70% of which are singletons. Together, the top ten hold roughly 43% of the sample. No cognate antigen is known for these TCRs. The sequencing input was cultured CD8+ T cells derived from PBMCs. These receptors were collected from a male donor with HIV.

The table lists this clone with a count of one. The chain uses TRBV27 and TRBJ1-5; tentative D call: TRBD1 (5 bases). Germline values: CDR1 MNHEY, CDR2 SMNVEV (reference sequence). V lost 3 bases to trimming and J lost 2 bases, with 8 bases between them. CDR3 length equals 14 residues. The CDR3 loop reads CASSFRGGNQPQHF. Here the CDR3 DNA reads TGTGCCAGCAGTTTCCGGGGGGGCAATCAGCCCCAGCATTTT.

This sequence joins TRBV2 and TRBJ1-4; D is unresolved. Germline values: CDR1 SNHLY, CDR2 FYNNEI. Trimming left V 5 bases short and J 6 bases short, with 19 bases between. The CDR3 sequence is 16 residues long. CDR3 amino acids: CASSMGSQRRDEKLFF. The CDR3 nucleotides are TGTGCCAGCAGTATGGGCTCACAGAGAAGGGATGAAAAACTGTTTTTT. Full variable domain (rest looked up from reference TRBV2 and TRBJ1-4): EPEVTQTPSHQVTQMGQEVILRCVPISNHLYFYWYRQILGQKVEFLVSFYNNEISEKSEIFDDQFSVERPDGSNFTLKIRSTKLEDSAMYFCASSMGSQRRDEKLFFGSGTQLSVL.

CDR3 sequence: CASSLEGGRGYGYTF. The DNA for the CDR3 is TGTGCCAGCAGCTTGGAGGGGGGAAGGGGCTATGGCTACACCTTC. The rearrangement links TRBV5-4 to TRBJ1-2, with D possibly being TRBD1 (6 bases). The CDR3 has 15 amino acids. Trimming pared 0 bases from V and 4 bases from J, leaving 13 bases between. CDR1 and CDR2 (germline): SGHNT, YYREEE (reference sequence).

This rearrangement joins TRBV19 to TRBJ1-1; D uncertain. V was shortened by 3 bases and J by 10 bases, with 12 bases between the two germline ends. The CDR3 runs 12 residues. Germline CDR1 LNHDA, CDR2 SQIVND (reference sequence). For the CDR3, the DNA is TGTGCCAGTAGTATTTCCTTGTCCGGAGCTTTCTTT. Translation gives CASSISLSGAFF.

Concerning this clone itself: A read error is likely here: a far larger clone is one base away. V is TRBV1 and J is TRBJ1-2. TRBV1 is listed as a pseudogene. CDR3 length equals 16 residues. The CDR3 here is CTSSQDPPDLDYGYTF. The CDR3 nucleotides read TGCACCAGCAGCCAAGATCCCCCAGACTTGGACTATGGCTACACCTTC.

The chain uses TRBV10-3 and TRBJ1-1; TRBD1 agrees at 10 bases. The length of the CDR3 is 14 residues. V was pared by 6 bases and J by 6 bases, with 7 bases of the junction left unmatched. Germline V lookup: CDR1 ENHRY, CDR2 SYGVKD. CDR3 protein: CAISSRDRGPEAFF. As DNA, the CDR3 is TGTGCCATCAGCTCCCGGGACAGGGGCCCTGAAGCTTTCTTT.

The rearrangement links TRBV4-2 to TRBJ2-2; 8 nucleotides line up with TRBD2. The CDR3 sequence is 14 residues long. The ends lost 2 bases at V and 9 bases at J; junction bases unmatched: 5. The germline V gene encodes CDR1 LGHNA and CDR2 YNFKEQ. CDR3 region: CASSQTSGGRELFF. The CDR3 nucleotides read TGTGCCAGCAGCCAAACGAGCGGGGGCCGGGAGCTGTTTTTT.

The chain combines TRBV5-5 with TRBJ1-1; TRBD1 matches 7 bases. The CDR3 has 14 amino acids. Germline loops: CDR1 SGHKS, CDR2 YYEKEE (reference sequence). V dropped 2 bases and J dropped 6; count of bases not matched to a gene: 7. The CDR3 DNA sequence: TGTGCCAGCAGCTTCCAGGGGGGGATTCCTGAAGCTTTCTTT. Protein product: CASSFQGGIPEAFF.

The rearrangement joins TRBV15 to TRBJ2-7, with TRBD1 as a possible D gene (6 bases). The germline gives CDR1 LNHNV, CDR2 YYDKDF (reference sequence). The CDR3 spans 15 residues. V was shortened by 6 bases and J by 2 bases, with 17 bases between the two germline ends. Written as DNA, the CDR3 is TGTGCCACCAGTCGTGAACAGGGTGCCCCCTACGAGCAGTACTTC. It specifies CATSREQGAPYEQYF. The variable domain in full, with the rest retrieved from reference TRBV15 and TRBJ2-7, is DAMVIQNPRYQVTQFGKPVTLSCSQTLNHNVMYWYQQKSSQAPKLLFHYYDKDFNNEADTPDNFQSRRPNTSFCFLDIRSPGLGDTAMYLCATSREQGAPYEQYFGPGTRLTVT.